Listed below are T cell receptor beta chains from one sample, sequenced in a study of shared clonotypes between healthy human individuals. Here immunoSEQ multiplex PCR was the method, and the copy in TCRdb shows in-frame clones only, minus some. The sample has about 2 million clones; around 95% are singletons. The sequencing input was naive CD4+ T cells sorted from blood. The receptors come from a man aged 18 to 29 in good health. Both conserved end residues are part of each CDR3. Each record gives: CDR3 protein, CDR3 DNA, clone size, J gene, V gene, D gene. A D gene is named only where the DNA matches it firmly. Expanded clones are given a class, and other clones once, few, many or no size at all.

CASSYGAGGSYNEQFF,TGTGCCAGCAGTTACGGAGCGGGAGGGTCCTACAATGAGCAGTTCTTC,NA,TRBJ2-1,TRBV6-5,TRBD2
CASRTSGGRDQYF,TGTGCCAGCAGGACTAGCGGGGGAAGGGACCAGTACTTC,NA,TRBJ2-5,TRBV27,TRBD2
CASSLAGSNQPQHF,TGTGCCAGCAGTTTAGCAGGAAGCAATCAGCCCCAGCATTTT,NA,TRBJ1-5,TRBV28,NA
CASSRTWGLDYGYTF,TGTGCCAGCAGCCGTACATGGGGTTTGGACTATGGCTACACCTTC,NA,TRBJ1-2,TRBV6-1,NA
CASTHRGSPHYGYTF,TGTGCCAGCACCCATCGGGGGTCTCCCCACTATGGCTACACCTTC,NA,TRBJ1-2,TRBV28,NA
CASSRTGTQYNEQFF,TGCGCCAGCAGCCGCACCGGGACTCAGTACAATGAGCAGTTCTTC,NA,TRBJ2-1,TRBV5-1,NA
CASSVSGTGGTGELFF,TGCGCCAGCAGCGTCTCCGGGACAGGGGGGACCGGGGAGCTGTTTTTT,NA,TRBJ2-2,TRBV5-1,TRBD1
CASSGSGSGYNEQFF,TGTGCCAGTAGTGGGAGCGGGAGCGGCTACAATGAGCAGTTCTTC,NA,TRBJ2-1,TRBV19,TRBD2
CASSSPLAGHNEQFF,TGTGCCAGCAGTTCACCGCTAGCGGGTCACAATGAGCAGTTCTTC,NA,TRBJ2-1,TRBV6-6,TRBD2
CASSEMEIGTGSSFYGYTF,TGCGCCAGCAGTGAAATGGAAATTGGGACAGGGTCTTCCTTTTATGGCTACACCTTC,NA,TRBJ1-2,TRBV10-2,TRBD1
CASSSGRGKEYEQYF,TGCGCCAGCAGCTCGGGAAGGGGGAAAGAGTACGAGCAGTACTTC,NA,TRBJ2-7,TRBV5-1,NA
CASRRDGTYEQYF,TGTGCCAGCAGACGGGACGGGACCTACGAGCAGTACTTC,NA,TRBJ2-7,TRBV2,NA
CAISESQGSYEQYF,TGTGCCATCAGTGAATCACAGGGATCCTACGAGCAGTACTTC,NA,TRBJ2-7,TRBV10-3,NA
CASSGQGSEQYF,TGCGCCAGCAGCGGACAGGGGTCCGAGCAGTACTTC,once,TRBJ2-7,TRBV5-1,TRBD1
CASSLGQPQETQYF,TGTGCCAGCAGTTTAGGCCAGCCCCAAGAGACCCAGTACTTC,NA,TRBJ2-5,TRBV28,NA
CAFPEGAPSNQPQHF,TGTGCGTTCCCAGAGGGGGCGCCTAGCAATCAGCCCCAGCATTTT,NA,TRBJ1-5,TRBV5-6,TRBD1
CASSPPLIGQSYPTDTQYF,TGCGCCAGCAGCCCCCCCCTAATTGGACAGTCCTACCCCACAGATACGCAGTATTTT,NA,TRBJ2-3,TRBV5-1,NA
CASSLRVDYGYTF,TGTGCCAGCAGCCTCAGGGTTGACTATGGCTACACCTTC,once,TRBJ1-2,TRBV5-4,NA
CASSPLLKTGVGYGYTF,TGTGCCAGCTCACCATTGCTAAAGACGGGGGTTGGCTATGGCTACACCTTC,once,TRBJ1-2,TRBV18,NA
CASSWDRQNIQYF,TGCGCCAGCAGCTGGGACAGACAAAACATTCAGTACTTC,NA,TRBJ2-4,TRBV5-1,TRBD1
CASHLIRDTYGYTF,TGTGCCAGCCACCTGATCCGGGACACCTATGGCTACACCTTC,NA,TRBJ1-2,TRBV6-1,NA
CAIQGTNTEAFF,TGTGCCATACAGGGAACGAACACTGAAGCTTTCTTT,NA,TRBJ1-1,TRBV6-6,NA